These T cell receptor beta chains were read from a single sample in a study of T-cell reconstitution after alpha-beta-depleted transplantation in children. TCRdb itself ran the PCR reads through MiXCR, one entry per CDR3 protein. The sample gives about 500,000 distinct CDR3 sequences, 32% of which show up once; around 2.5% is in the top ten. This specimen was PBMCs from the stem cell graft donor, taken from the stem cell graft. These receptors were obtained from a human donor who donated a stem cell graft to a child with aplastic anemia. Both conserved end residues are part of each CDR3. Fields, in order: J gene, V gene, clone size, D gene, CDR3 protein, CDR3 DNA. D genes are given only for firm matches. Not all rows give a size; the values are once, few, many and, for expanded clones, a class.

TRBJ2-7,TRBV28,-,-,CASSLLTGYEQYF,TGTGCCAGCAGTTTACTCACAGGCTACGAGCAGTACTTC
TRBJ1-6,TRBV5-4,-,TRBD1,CASSSFGGQGDSPLHF,TGTGCCAGCAGCTCTTTCGGGGGTCAGGGGGATTCACCCCTCCACTTT
TRBJ2-7,TRBV6-4,many,TRBD2,CASSSGLASEQYF,TGTGCCAGCAGCAGTGGACTAGCATCCGAGCAGTACTTC
TRBJ2-3,TRBV28,few,TRBD2,CASSSSGRALDTQYF,TGTGCCAGCAGTTCTAGCGGGAGGGCCCTGGATACGCAGTATTTT
TRBJ2-1,TRBV2,few,-,CASSQTSGIYNEQFF,TGTGCCAGCAGCCAGACTAGTGGGATATACAATGAGCAGTTCTTC
TRBJ1-1,TRBV20-1,-,-,CSASATPNTEAFF,TGCAGTGCTAGTGCGACACCGAACACTGAAGCTTTCTTT
TRBJ2-2,TRBV5-1,-,TRBD2,CASSQTSGVNTGELFF,TGCGCCAGCAGCCAGACTAGCGGGGTAAACACCGGGGAGCTGTTTTTT
TRBJ2-3,TRBV5-4,-,-,CASSLVQPDTQYF,TGTGCCAGCAGCTTGGTACAGCCAGATACGCAGTATTTT
TRBJ2-7,TRBV20-1,few,TRBD2,CSAGVGGSLSYEQYF,TGCAGTGCTGGGGTCGGGGGGAGCCTCTCCTACGAGCAGTACTTC
TRBJ2-1,TRBV28,-,TRBD2,CASSSGTSGNDEQFF,TGTGCCAGCAGTTCCGGGACTAGCGGGAATGATGAGCAGTTCTTC
TRBJ1-4,TRBV27,-,-,CASSSRPGLARSEKLFF,TGTGCCAGCAGTTCCCGACCCGGCCTGGCCCGAAGTGAAAAACTGTTTTTT
TRBJ2-3,TRBV7-2,-,TRBD1,CASSRGQGNTDTQYF,TGTGCCAGCAGCCGGGGACAGGGTAACACAGATACGCAGTATTTT
TRBJ2-6,TRBV4-3,few,-,CASSQDKTGTSGANVLTF,TGCGCCAGCAGCCAAGACAAGACCGGGACCTCTGGGGCCAACGTCCTGACTTTC
TRBJ2-5,TRBV20-1,-,-,CSAPSNPLLKETQYF,TGCAGTGCTCCCTCCAACCCCCTTTTAAAAGAGACCCAGTACTTC
TRBJ2-1,TRBV20-1,-,-,CSASHLNNEQFF,TGCAGTGCTAGCCACCTGAACAATGAGCAGTTCTTC
TRBJ1-1,TRBV12-3/TRBV12-4,many,-,CASSLTGSTEAFF,TGTGCCAGCAGCCTCACTGGGTCTACTGAAGCTTTCTTT
TRBJ2-3,TRBV7-8,few,-,CASSDLTRGTDTQYF,TGTGCCAGCAGCGACCTCACCAGGGGCACAGATACGCAGTATTTT
TRBJ2-7,TRBV29-1,few,-,CSVEAGAPDEQYF,TGCAGCGTTGAGGCGGGGGCCCCCGACGAGCAGTACTTC
TRBJ1-5,TRBV12-3/TRBV12-4,-,-,CASSSQGNGQPQHF,TGTGCCAGCAGTTCACAGGGAAACGGTCAGCCCCAGCATTTT
TRBJ2-1,TRBV20-1,-,TRBD2,CSAHSWGGNEQFF,TGCAGTGCACACAGTTGGGGGGGGAATGAGCAGTTCTTC
TRBJ1-1,TRBV7-2,-,-,CASSLALGGSEAFF,TGTGCCAGCAGCTTAGCGCTGGGGGGTTCTGAAGCTTTCTTT
TRBJ1-6,TRBV10-3,-,TRBD1,CAISDQTRTGDNSPLHF,TGTGCCATCAGTGATCAAACCCGGACAGGGGATAATTCACCCCTCCACTTT
TRBJ1-3,TRBV25-1,-,-,CASSGGLGNTIYF,TGTGCCAGCTCCGGGGGGCTGGGAAACACCATATATTTT
TRBJ1-2,TRBV7-3,-,-,CASSLTPPDSGYTF,TGTGCCAGCAGCTTAACCCCGCCTGACAGCGGCTACACCTTC
TRBJ1-2,TRBV7-9,-,-,CASSYRQAGNYGYTF,TGTGCCAGCAGCTACAGACAGGCGGGTAACTATGGCTACACCTTC
TRBJ2-3,TRBV6-7,few,-,CASSQIHGGTQYF,TGTGCCAGCAGCCAAATCCATGGGGGTACGCAGTATTTT
TRBJ1-3,TRBV4-3,-,TRBD1,CASSLGQGDTIYF,TGCGCCAGCAGCCTGGGACAGGGGGACACCATATATTTT
TRBJ1-1,TRBV29-1,few,-,CSVIAGNTEAFF,TGCAGCGTTATCGCGGGGAACACTGAAGCTTTCTTT
TRBJ2-1,TRBV6-5,few,-,CASSYQRVSYNEQFF,TGTGCCAGCAGTTACCAGCGGGTCTCCTACAATGAGCAGTTCTTC
TRBJ2-2,TRBV30,-,-,CAWTAGTFNTGELFF,TGTGCCTGGACCGCCGGGACATTTAACACCGGGGAGCTGTTTTTT
TRBJ1-1,TRBV5-1,many,TRBD1,CASSPQGAATTEAFF,TGCGCCAGCAGCCCACAGGGGGCTGCGACCACTGAAGCTTTCTTT
TRBJ2-1,TRBV6-1,-,-,CASSSNRAGSYNEQFF,TGTGCCAGCAGTAGCAACAGGGCAGGATCCTACAATGAGCAGTTCTTC
TRBJ2-6,TRBV18,-,TRBD1,CASSSQGAASSGANVLTF,TGTGCCAGCTCATCGCAGGGGGCAGCGAGCTCTGGGGCCAACGTCCTGACTTTC
TRBJ1-1,TRBV12-3/TRBV12-4,-,-,CASSLGETLGAFF,TGTGCCAGCAGTTTAGGGGAGACCCTCGGGGCTTTCTTT
TRBJ2-2,TRBV9,-,-,CASSALQGNTGELFF,TGTGCCAGCAGCGCCCTACAGGGAAACACCGGGGAGCTGTTTTTT
TRBJ1-6,TRBV6-2/TRBV6-3,-,-,CASSQNRADSPLHF,TGTGCCAGCAGCCAGAACAGGGCCGATTCACCCCTCCACTTT
TRBJ2-3,TRBV4-3,few,-,CASSQVQPGGTRDTQYF,TGCGCCAGCAGCCAAGTTCAGCCAGGGGGGACTCGGGATACGCAGTATTTT
TRBJ2-1,TRBV29-1,few,TRBD2,CSVGTSTYNEQFF,TGCAGCGTCGGGACTAGCACCTACAATGAGCAGTTCTTC
TRBJ1-6,TRBV27,once,-,CASSLSAGDSPLHF,TGTGCCAGCAGTTTATCAGCAGGGGATTCACCCCTCCACTTT
TRBJ1-5,TRBV12-3/TRBV12-4,once,TRBD1,CASRRTGVGQPQHF,TGTGCCAGCAGACGTACAGGGGTAGGACAGCCCCAGCATTTT
TRBJ2-3,TRBV6-2/TRBV6-3,-,TRBD2,CASRATRLAGVPDTQYF,TGTGCCAGCAGAGCTACGAGGCTAGCGGGAGTTCCAGATACGCAGTATTTT
TRBJ2-1,TRBV7-2,few,-,CASSLVEPGDEQFF,TGTGCCAGCAGCTTAGTTGAGCCTGGCGATGAGCAGTTCTTC
TRBJ2-1,TRBV6-1,-,-,CASRALALIPNEQFF,TGTGCCAGCAGGGCCCTAGCGTTGATACCAAATGAGCAGTTCTTC
TRBJ1-1,TRBV5-1,few,-,CASSDSGTEAFF,TGCGCCAGCAGCGACTCGGGGACTGAAGCTTTCTTT
TRBJ2-5,TRBV15,-,TRBD2,CATSRDLLAGEKTQYF,TGTGCCACCAGCAGAGATCTTCTAGCGGGAGAAAAGACCCAGTACTTC
TRBJ2-1,TRBV20-1,-,TRBD2,CSARDATGTSGRDYNEQFF,TGCAGTGCTAGAGACGCGACCGGGACTAGCGGGAGGGACTACAATGAGCAGTTCTTC
TRBJ2-7,TRBV24-1,few,-,CATSDSREVAAQYF,TGTGCCACCAGTGATTCGAGGGAGGTCGCGGCGCAGTACTTC
TRBJ2-5,TRBV7-7,-,TRBD2,CASSIGLAGVETQYF,TGTGCCAGCAGCATTGGACTAGCGGGAGTAGAGACCCAGTACTTC
TRBJ1-2,TRBV5-1,few,TRBD1,CASSSDRGLGYTF,TGCGCCAGCAGCTCGGACAGGGGTCTTGGCTACACCTTC
TRBJ2-7,TRBV28,-,-,CASSTPYEQYF,TGTGCCAGCAGTACCCCCTACGAGCAGTACTTC
TRBJ2-1,TRBV15,-,-,CATSRGGWDNEQFF,TGTGCCACCAGCAGAGGCGGGTGGGACAATGAGCAGTTCTTC
TRBJ2-7,TRBV4-2,few,TRBD1,CASSQWTGAYEQYF,TGTGCCAGCAGCCAATGGACAGGGGCCTACGAGCAGTACTTC
TRBJ1-1,TRBV30,few,-,CAWGRTVATEAFF,TGTGCCTGGGGGAGGACGGTAGCCACTGAAGCTTTCTTT
TRBJ2-4,TRBV7-2,once,-,CASSPHGSGAKNIQYF,TGTGCCAGCAGCCCTCACGGGTCGGGGGCCAAAAACATTCAGTACTTC
TRBJ2-3,TRBV12-3/TRBV12-4,-,-,CASTPGVAGADTQYF,TGTGCCAGCACCCCAGGGGTTGCGGGCGCAGATACGCAGTATTTT
TRBJ2-5,TRBV4-3,-,-,CASSRRGVGEETQYF,TGCGCCAGCAGCCGGAGGGGGGTGGGAGAAGAGACCCAGTACTTC
TRBJ2-4,TRBV15,-,-,CATSTLDALQYF,TGTGCCACCAGCACACTGGACGCACTTCAGTACTTC
TRBJ2-1,TRBV7-2,-,TRBD2,CASSLRITSGGNEQFF,TGTGCCAGCAGCTTACGCATAACTAGCGGGGGCAATGAGCAGTTCTTC
TRBJ1-1,TRBV11-2,-,-,CASSPRLVDEAFF,TGTGCCAGCAGCCCCCGGTTGGTAGACGAAGCTTTCTTT